Below, 6 T cell receptor beta chains from the same sample are listed, as sequenced in a study of blood T cell repertoires in COVID-19 (TCRdb year 2020). Libraries were built with the immunoSEQ multiplex PCR assay. TCRdb's version of the immuneACCESS table is confined to in-frame rearrangements and falls short of the full clone set. An unresolved V gene accounts for under half of the shortfall where checked; the remainder is of unknown origin. Across this sample there are around 250,000 clones, with approximately 87% seen only once. The ten biggest clones cover 8.6% of the sample. The sequencing sample was made of peripheral blood. These receptor sequences come from a human donor in a cohort sampled during active COVID-19.

The chain joins TRBV27 to TRBJ1-2; 11 bases agree with TRBD1. Germline V gene data show CDR1 as MNHEY and CDR2 as SMNVEV (reference sequence). CDR3 length: 15 residues. J lost 6 bases, V lost 6 bases, and 9 bases had no gene match. The CDR3: CASRLGQGGRNGYTF. Written as DNA, the CDR3 is TGTGCCAGCAGGTTGGGACAGGGGGGACGCAATGGCTACACCTTC.

This clone was observed once. The rearrangement joins TRBV7-6 to TRBJ1-1; D is possibly TRBD1 (5 bases). Trimming removed 0 bases at V and 1 base at J, with 6 bases between. Germline V gene data show CDR1 as SGHVS and CDR2 as FNYEAQ. This CDR3 comprises 14 residues. This chain's CDR3 is CASSLAGQNTEAFF. CDR3 sequence (DNA): TGTGCCAGCAGCTTAGCTGGACAGAACACTGAAGCTTTCTTT. The full variable domain, rest sourced from reference TRBV7-6 and TRBJ1-1, is GAGVSQSPRYKVTKRGQDVALRCDPISGHVSLYWYRQALGQGPEFLTYFNYEAQQDKSGLPNDRFSAERPEGSISTLTIQRTEQRDSAMYRCASSLAGQNTEAFFGQGTRLTVV.

This clone was counted a few times. One end of the junction fails to match germline, which may point to a read error. This chain uses TRBV19 with TRBJ1-2; D unresolved. Germline CDR1 is LNHDA and CDR2 is SQIVND (reference sequence). This CDR3 has 15 residues. The CDR3 DNA sequence: TGTGCCAGTAGTCTCCGGCTCACTCGCCACTATGACTACACCTTC. Its translation: CASSLRLTRHYDYTF. Together with reference TRBV19 and TRBJ1-2, the CDR3 gives the full variable domain: DGGITQSPKYLFRKEGQNVTLSCEQNLNHDAMYWYRQDPGQGLRLIYYSQIVNDFQKGDIAEGYSVSREKKESFPLTVTSAQKNPTAFYLCASSLRLTRHYDYTFGSGTRLTVV.

This chain uses TRBV5-4 with TRBJ2-1, with a possible D match to TRBD2 (5 bases). Per germline, CDR1 SGHNT and CDR2 YYREEE (reference sequence). CDR3 length equals 13 residues. Trimming shortened V by 7 bases and J by 6 bases, and 14 bases separated the two germline ends. The CDR3 nucleotides are TGTGCCAGCCGCCTTCCAAGCGGCAATGAGCAGTTCTTC. This encodes CASRLPSGNEQFF.

The rearrangement uses TRBV18 and TRBJ1-3; tentative D call: TRBD1 (6 bases). Germline CDR1 reads KGHSH; CDR2 reads LQKENI. Trimming took 5 bases from V and 0 from J, leaving 20 bases between them. CDR3 size: 18 residues. The CDR3 sequence is CASSSRGPGQGSGNTIYF. The CDR3 nucleotides are TGTGCCAGCTCATCCCGAGGGCCGGGACAAGGCTCTGGAAACACCATATATTTT.

The rearrangement links TRBV3-1 (or the pseudogene TRBV3-2) to TRBJ2-5; 7 nucleotides align to TRBD2. CDR1 is LGHDT and CDR2 is YNNKEL in the germline V gene (reference sequence). V was clipped by 3 bases and J by 3 bases; unmatched bases: 7. This CDR3 is built from 15 residues. In DNA form, the CDR3 reads TGTGCCAGCAGCCAGGGAGCGGGGAGTAAAGAGACCCAGTACTTC. Translation: CASSQGAGSKETQYF.